This paragraph covers one T cell receptor beta chain sequence. Trimming took off 4 bases at V and 6 bases at J, with 11 bases between the two ends. Germline CDR1 and CDR2: MNHEY and SVGAGI. CDR3 size: 13 residues. These data are taken from a study of blood T cell repertoires in COVID-19. Study-level information: The analysed material was cDNA or gDNA that came from T cells, B-cell-depleted T cells, or PBMCs.

This table comes from immunoSEQ multiplex PCR, and its TCRdb copy is limited to in-frame clones, with some not included. The table includes roughly 59,000 clones, around 80% detected once. Sequenced sample: peripheral blood. The receptor comes from a human donor in a cohort sampled during active COVID-19. This chain joins TRBV6-5 and TRBJ2-3; D call uncertain. CDR3 amino acids: CASSLSFGDTQYF. The CDR3 nucleotides read TGTGCCAGCAGTTTAAGTTTCGGGGATACGCAGTATTTT.